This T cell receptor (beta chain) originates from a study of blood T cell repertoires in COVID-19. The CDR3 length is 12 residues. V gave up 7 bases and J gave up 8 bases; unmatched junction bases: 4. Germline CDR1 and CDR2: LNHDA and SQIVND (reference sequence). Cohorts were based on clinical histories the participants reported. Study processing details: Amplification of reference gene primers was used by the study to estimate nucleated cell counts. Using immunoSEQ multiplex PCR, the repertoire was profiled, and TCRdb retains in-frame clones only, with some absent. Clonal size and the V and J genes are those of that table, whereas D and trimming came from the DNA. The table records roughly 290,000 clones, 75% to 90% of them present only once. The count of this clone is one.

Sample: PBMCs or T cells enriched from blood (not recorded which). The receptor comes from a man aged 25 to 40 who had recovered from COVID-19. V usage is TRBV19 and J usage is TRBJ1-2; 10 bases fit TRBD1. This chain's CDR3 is CASIGQGDGYTF. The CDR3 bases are TGTGCCAGTATAGGACAGGGGGACGGCTACACCTTC.